The 32 T cell receptor beta chains below all came from one sample that was sequenced in a study of T cells in localized non-small cell lung cancer (TCRdb year 2020). The protocol used for the library was the immunoSEQ multiplex PCR assay. In its TCRdb copy, this immuneACCESS table keeps in-frame sequences only and misses some clones. Where compared with another copy, unresolved V genes explain less than half of these, and the others have no known cause. In this sample the table shows 6,300 or so clones, about 15% of which occur a single time. About 5% of the sample is in the top ten clones. The specimen comprised normal lung tissue next to the tumor, sampled before any cancer treatment. The receptors come from a male donor older than 55 with stage II squamous cell lung carcinoma.

This clone was counted a few times. V and J are TRBV11-3 and TRBJ1-1; D call uncertain. The length of the CDR3 is 14 residues. Germline CDR1 is SGHNT and CDR2 is YENEEA. Trimming cost V 5 bases and J 0 bases, with 10 bases left between them. The CDR3 here is CASSPTTVNTEAFF. The CDR3 region has the DNA TGTGCCAGCAGCCCCACTACAGTGAACACTGAAGCTTTCTTT.

This clone was seen a few times. The CDR3 sequence is CAVPVPGGETQYF. The DNA of the CDR3 is TGTGCCGTCCCCGTCCCGGGTGGCGAGACCCAGTACTTC. The gene calls are TRBV6-8 and TRBJ2-5, with no clear D. Trimming pared 11 bases from V and 5 bases from J, leaving 18 bases between. The CDR3 consists of 13 residues. Germline-derived CDR1 and CDR2 are MNHGY and SAAAGT.

The chain carries TRBV11-3 and TRBJ2-1; 10 positions match TRBD2. Germline CDR1 SGHNT, CDR2 YENEEA. V lost 1 base to trimming and J lost 7 bases; unmatched junction nucleotides: 10. This CDR3 is built from 17 residues. The CDR3 region has the DNA TGTGCCAGCAGCTTAGGGCTAGCGGGGGCCGTAGGTAATGAGCAGTTCTTC. Amino acid sequence: CASSLGLAGAVGNEQFF.

The chain combines TRBV11-3 with TRBJ2-1, with 7 nucleotides matching TRBD1. After removal of 3 bases from V and 5 bases from J, the junction contained 4 bases not matched to a gene. The CDR3 sequence is 14 residues long. The V gene's germline CDR1 is SGHNT and CDR2 YENEEA. The CDR3 protein is CASSFMGQNNEQFF. As DNA, the CDR3 is TGTGCCAGCAGCTTTATGGGACAGAACAATGAGCAGTTCTTC.

This clone was counted a few times. The chain is built from TRBV28 and TRBJ2-1; no clear D. The CDR3 totals 12 residues. Per the germline V gene, CDR1 is MDHEN and CDR2 is SYDVKM. Trimming cost V 2 bases and J 7 bases, with 6 bases left between them. CDR3 in amino acids: CASSLRLNEQFF. The CDR3 DNA sequence: TGTGCCAGCAGTTTACGATTGAATGAGCAGTTCTTC.

This clone showed up just a few times. The chain links TRBV28 to TRBJ2-5; D ambiguous. The CDR3 runs 15 residues. The V gene's germline CDR1 is MDHEN and CDR2 SYDVKM. Trimming shortened V by 6 bases and J by 2 bases, and 16 bases separated the two germline ends. As DNA, the CDR3 is TGTGCCAGCAGCGCCCTCAAAACGGCTCAAGAGACCCAGTACTTC. It encodes CASSALKTAQETQYF.

There are a few counts of this clone. This chain links TRBV6-8 with TRBJ2-3; 11 bases line up with TRBD2. Germline assignment: CDR1 MNHGY and CDR2 SAAAGT. The V segment lost 6 bases and the J segment 4 bases; nucleotides outside the gene matches: 12. The CDR3 sequence is 17 residues long. CDR3 region: CASRVQGLAGRSDTQYF. The CDR3 bases are TGTGCCAGCAGGGTACAAGGACTAGCGGGCCGGTCAGATACGCAGTATTTT.

This clone was detected only a few times. The V call is TRBV11-3, the J call TRBJ2-2; 12 bases are a match to TRBD1. The V gene's germline CDR1 is SGHNT and CDR2 YENEEA. With 6 bases clipped from V and 4 bases from J, the junction kept 3 bases outside the gene matches. The length of the CDR3 is 15 residues. CDR3 residues: CASRGQGAGTGELFF. The CDR3 DNA sequence: TGTGCCAGCAGGGGACAGGGGGCGGGCACCGGGGAGCTGTTTTTT.

This clone was counted only a few times. This chain joins TRBV5-1 and TRBJ1-2, with a possible D match to TRBD1 (5 bases). Trimming removed 0 bases at V and 8 bases at J, with 14 bases between. The germline CDR1 and CDR2 sequences are SGHRS and YFSETQ. The CDR3 is 14 residues long. DNA of the CDR3: TGCGCCAGCAGCTTGGGGACGGCCCCAGGGGGCTACACCTTC. Translation gives CASSLGTAPGGYTF.

This chain connects TRBV19 to TRBJ1-2; D not certain. Looked up from germline, CDR1 is LNHDA and CDR2 is SQIVND (reference sequence). This CDR3 is 12 amino acids long. V was trimmed by 4 bases and J by 1 base, leaving 4 bases between them. The CDR3 here is CASSRINYGYTF. The CDR3 DNA sequence: TGTGCCAGTAGTAGGATTAACTATGGCTACACCTTC. The full variable domain, with the rest looked up from reference TRBV19 and TRBJ1-2, is DGGITQSPKYLFRKEGQNVTLSCEQNLNHDAMYWYRQDPGQGLRLIYYSQIVNDFQKGDIAEGYSVSREKKESFPLTVTSAQKNPTAFYLCASSRINYGYTFGSGTRLTVV.

The rearrangement links TRBV28 to TRBJ1-5; D gene uncertain. The germline CDR1 and CDR2 sequences are MDHEN and SYDVKM. The V gene lost 6 bases and the J gene lost 1 base, with 16 bases spanning the gap. The CDR3 runs 16 residues. The CDR3 DNA reads as TGTGCCAGCAGCTCTCTATCGAGGATAAGCAATCAGCCCCAGCATTTT. Protein product: CASSSLSRISNQPQHF.

This clone occurred a few times. The J gene is TRBJ1-1, the V gene TRBV29-1; D unclear. V lost 3 bases, J lost 1 base, and 12 bases lay in between. CDR3 size: 14 residues. Germline V gene sequence: CDR1 SQVTM, CDR2 ANQGSEA. The CDR3 DNA is TGCAGCGTTGATAAGGGAAGCACGAACACTGAAGCTTTCTTT. The encoded protein is CSVDKGSTNTEAFF.

By share, this clone ranks as medium-sized. The chain has TRBV9 and TRBJ1-3; possible D gene TRBD1, 6 bases. The CDR3 contains 18 residues. V lost 3 bases and J 1 base, leaving 20 bases between the germline ends. Germline CDR1 is SGDLS and CDR2 is YYNGEE. Here the CDR3 reads CASSATTVGGSSGNTIYF. CDR3 DNA: TGTGCCAGCAGCGCCACAACCGTGGGGGGCTCATCTGGAAACACCATATATTTT.

This rearrangement joins TRBV6-8 to TRBJ2-7; D remains unclear. Deletions cut 8 bases from V and 2 bases from J, with 10 bases between. Germline V gives CDR1 MNHGY, CDR2 SAAAGT. CDR3 length: 12 amino acids. The CDR3 sequence is CASADPTYEQYF. As DNA, the CDR3 is TGTGCCAGCGCCGACCCAACCTACGAGCAGTACTTC.

The chain employs TRBV9 and TRBJ1-2; D is unclear. With 0 bases removed from V and 5 bases from J, the gap between germline ends came to 14 bases. Germline CDR1 and CDR2: SGDLS and YYNGEE. CDR3 length: 15 residues. CDR3 sequence (DNA): TGTGCCAGCAGCGTAGCTGCGACGGACCTATATGGCTACACCTTC. It is translated as CASSVAATDLYGYTF.

This clone was seen a few times. This rearrangement joins TRBV9 to TRBJ2-5; 8 bases fit TRBD2. Germline CDR1 is SGDLS and CDR2 is YYNGEE. This CDR3 contains 14 residues. V was clipped by 0 bases and J by 10 bases; unmatched bases: 8. The CDR3 reads CASSVEGSGIDQYF. CDR3 DNA: TGTGCCAGCAGCGTAGAAGGTAGCGGGATAGACCAGTACTTC. The full variable domain, its missing parts supplied by reference TRBV9 and TRBJ2-5, is DSGVTQTPKHLITATGQRVTLRCSPRSGDLSVYWYQQSLDQGLQFLIQYYNGEERAKGNILERFSAQQFPDLHSELNLSSLELGDSALYFCASSVEGSGIDQYFGPGTRLLVL.

J is TRBJ2-2 and V is TRBV19, with 14 bases aligning to TRBD2. Germline V gene data show CDR1 as LNHDA and CDR2 as SQIVND (reference sequence). The CDR3 sequence is 17 residues long. With 4 bases clipped from V and 5 bases from J, the junction kept 6 bases outside the gene matches. The CDR3 sequence is CASSTYRTSGGTGELFF. In DNA form, the CDR3 reads TGTGCCAGTAGTACCTACAGGACTAGCGGGGGGACCGGGGAGCTGTTTTTT.

The chain is built from TRBV28 and TRBJ1-1, with D possibly being TRBD1 (5 bases). The CDR3 covers 14 residues. The germline V gene has CDR1 MDHEN and CDR2 SYDVKM. V lost 1 base and J lost 4, with 10 bases in between. CDR3 sequence (DNA): TGTGCCAGCAGTTTATCGCAGGGTATCACTGAAGCTTTCTTT. Its translation is CASSLSQGITEAFF.

This clone is medium-sized (0.01 to 0.1%) in the sample. The rearrangement links TRBV11-3 to TRBJ1-3, with TRBD1 as a possible D gene (6 bases). The germline V and J ends were trimmed by 0 bases and 2 bases, with 8 bases remaining between them. The CDR3 spans 15 residues. CDR1 and CDR2 from the germline V gene are SGHNT and YENEEA. DNA of the CDR3: TGTGCCAGCAGCTTAGAGACAGGCACTGGAAACACCATATATTTT. It specifies CASSLETGTGNTIYF.

CDR3 DNA: TGTGCCAGCAGCCAAGCAGGGTATGGCTACACCTTC. It codes for CASSQAGYGYTF. This chain joins TRBV14 and TRBJ1-2; D is perhaps TRBD1 (5 bases). Germline CDR1 reads SGHDN; CDR2 reads FVKESK. V was pared by 1 base and J by 5 bases, with 5 bases between. CDR3 size: 12 residues.

This clone was detected only a few times. The V gene is TRBV6-8, the J gene TRBJ2-1; 8 bases match TRBD1. J gave up 8 bases and V 6 bases, and 3 bases lay outside the gene matches. In germline, CDR1 is MNHGY, CDR2 SAAAGT. CDR3 length: 12 residues. The CDR3 reads CASSRTGYEQFF. CDR3 DNA: TGTGCCAGCAGCCGGACAGGGTATGAGCAGTTCTTC.

This sequence joins TRBV11-3 and TRBJ2-7, with D perhaps matching TRBD1 (6 bases). This CDR3 region has 14 residues. The V gene's germline CDR1 is SGHNT and CDR2 YENEEA. V was shortened by 2 bases and J by 3 bases, with 11 bases between the two germline ends. Here the CDR3 DNA reads TGTGCCAGCAGCTTAAGTTCCAGGGGCTACGAGCAGTACTTC. Translation gives CASSLSSRGYEQYF.

The rearrangement uses TRBV6-8 and TRBJ2-3; 10 bases are shared with TRBD2. From germline, CDR1 is MNHGY and CDR2 SAAAGT. The CDR3 contains 16 residues. Trimming cost V 6 bases and J 4 bases; bases outside gene matches: 10. In DNA, the CDR3 is TGTGCCAGCAGGGTGAGAGCGGGAGGGCTGGCAGATACGCAGTATTTT. Translating it yields CASRVRAGGLADTQYF.

This clone was found a few times. The rearrangement uses TRBV28 and TRBJ2-6; tentatively, D is TRBD2 (5 bases). CDR1 is MDHEN and CDR2 is SYDVKM in the germline V gene. The CDR3 has 15 residues. The V gene lost 5 bases and the J gene lost 1 base, with 9 bases spanning the gap. CDR3 sequence: CASSPPGSGANVLTF. Written as DNA, the CDR3 is TGTGCCAGCAGTCCCCCGGGGTCTGGGGCCAACGTCCTGACTTTC.

This clone was seen more than once but under ten times. The chain recombines TRBV11-3 with TRBJ2-3, with TRBD1 matching 10 bases. V was pared by 5 bases and J by 0 bases, with 5 bases of the junction left unmatched. The V gene's germline CDR1 is SGHNT and CDR2 YENEEA. CDR3 size: 16 residues. The CDR3 bases are TGTGCCAGCAGCGCGGCGGGACAGGGGAGCACAGATACGCAGTATTTT. Translated, it gives CASSAAGQGSTDTQYF.

This clone was seen more than once but under ten times. V is TRBV19 and J is TRBJ2-1; 10 bases match TRBD1. With V trimmed by 5 bases and J by 1 base, 2 bases remained unmatched. CDR1 is LNHDA, CDR2 SQIVND, per germline (reference sequence). The CDR3 has 15 residues. CDR3 loop: CASSPDRGSYNEQFF. CDR3 in DNA: TGTGCCAGTAGTCCGGACAGGGGGTCCTACAATGAGCAGTTCTTC.

In its sample, this clone is medium-sized. This chain links TRBV6-1 with TRBJ1-1; 7 bases line up with TRBD1. The CDR3 is 13 residues long. Germline-derived CDR1 and CDR2 are MNHNS and SASEGT. With V trimmed by 1 base and J by 8 bases, 4 bases remained unmatched. The CDR3 region is CASSEDPDREAFF. CDR3 sequence (DNA): TGTGCCAGCAGTGAAGACCCGGACAGGGAAGCTTTCTTT.

Only one count was recorded for this clone. The chain couples TRBV19 to TRBJ1-5; 12 bases align to TRBD1. V dropped 4 bases and J dropped 4; count of bases not matched to a gene: 17. The CDR3 contains 20 residues. CDR1 is LNHDA, CDR2 SQIVND, per germline (reference sequence). The DNA of the CDR3 is TGTGCCAGTAGTAACCCACCGGGGACAGGGGGCCTGCAGCGTAATCAGCCCCAGCATTTT. It is translated as CASSNPPGTGGLQRNQPQHF.

V and J are TRBV11-3 and TRBJ2-7, with D perhaps TRBD1 (6 bases). The CDR3 covers 15 residues. The germline CDR1 and CDR2 sequences are SGHNT and YENEEA. V was clipped by 2 bases and J by 3 bases, with 14 bases between them. For the CDR3, the DNA is TGTGCCAGCAGCTTAAACAGGGTAACCAACTACGAGCAGTACTTC. It is translated as CASSLNRVTNYEQYF.

The chain uses TRBV28 and TRBJ2-5; 7 nucleotides match TRBD1. The CDR3 extends over 18 amino acids. CDR1 is MDHEN, CDR2 SYDVKM, per germline. Germline trimming cut 8 bases from V and 0 bases from J; bases unmatched to any gene: 18. The CDR3 coding sequence is TGTGCCAGCGCCTCTGGGGAGAGAGGGACAGTGTACCAAGAGACCCAGTACTTC. Translated, it gives CASASGERGTVYQETQYF.

This clone was counted only a few times. The genes are TRBV30 and TRBJ1-1; 8 bases align to TRBD1. This CDR3 comprises 13 residues. Germline V CDR1 and CDR2: GTSNPN, SVGIG (reference sequence). Losses at the gene ends were 0 bases for V and 8 bases for J; bases not matched to a gene: 5. CDR3 sequence (DNA): TGTGCCTGGAGTGTCGATCGGACAGGGGAAGCTTTCTTT. Translated: CAWSVDRTGEAFF.

This clone appeared a few times. The chain employs TRBV15 and TRBJ1-4; D uncertain. Germline CDR1 is LNHNV and CDR2 is YYDKDF (reference sequence). The V gene lost 3 bases and the J gene lost 3 bases, with 8 bases spanning the gap. The CDR3 extends over 14 amino acids. This CDR3 is CATSRLEANEKLFF. The CDR3 DNA reads as TGTGCCACCAGCAGGTTAGAAGCTAATGAAAAACTGTTTTTT.